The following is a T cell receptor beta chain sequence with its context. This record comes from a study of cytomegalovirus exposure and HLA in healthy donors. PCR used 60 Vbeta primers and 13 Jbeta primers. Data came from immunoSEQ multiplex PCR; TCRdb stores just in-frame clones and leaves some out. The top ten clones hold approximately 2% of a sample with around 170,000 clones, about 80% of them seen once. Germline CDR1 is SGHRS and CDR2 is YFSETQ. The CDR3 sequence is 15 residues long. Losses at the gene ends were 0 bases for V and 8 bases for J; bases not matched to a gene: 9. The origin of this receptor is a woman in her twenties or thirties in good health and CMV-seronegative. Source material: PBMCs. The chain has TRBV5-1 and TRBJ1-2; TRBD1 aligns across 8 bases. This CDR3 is CASSLAAGGLGGYTF. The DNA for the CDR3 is TGCGCCAGCAGCTTGGCGGCAGGGGGCCTTGGAGGCTACACCTTC.